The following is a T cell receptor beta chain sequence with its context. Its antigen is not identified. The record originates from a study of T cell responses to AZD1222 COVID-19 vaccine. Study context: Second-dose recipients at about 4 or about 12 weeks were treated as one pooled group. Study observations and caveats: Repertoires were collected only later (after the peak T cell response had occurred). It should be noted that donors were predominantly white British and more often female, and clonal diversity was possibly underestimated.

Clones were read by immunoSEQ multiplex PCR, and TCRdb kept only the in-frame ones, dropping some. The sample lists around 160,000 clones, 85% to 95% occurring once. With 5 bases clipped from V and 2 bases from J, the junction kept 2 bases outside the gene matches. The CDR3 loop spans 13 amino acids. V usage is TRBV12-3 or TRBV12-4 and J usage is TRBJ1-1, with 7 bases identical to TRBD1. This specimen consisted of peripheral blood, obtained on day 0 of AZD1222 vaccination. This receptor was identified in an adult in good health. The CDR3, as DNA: TGTGCCAGCAGTCGGACAGGCAACACTGAAGCTTTCTTT. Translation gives CASSRTGNTEAFF.